This T cell receptor beta chain stems from a study of tumour-infiltrating T cells in Burkitt lymphoma. Background on the study: The Burkitt lymphoma cohort spanned all epidemiological subtypes. Productive clonality predicted overall and progression-free survival.

This CDR3 is built from 13 residues. Germline CDR1 reads GTSNPN; CDR2 reads SVGIG (reference sequence). V lost 6 bases and J lost 0, with 9 bases in between. Overall study findings and caveats: Public clonotypes, several, appeared across numerous Burkitt lymphoma patients.

Repertoires were generated with immunoSEQ multiplex PCR, while TCRdb's copy carries only in-frame clones and drops some. The sample gives over 1,500 clones, 17% of which show up once; approximately 12% is in the top ten. To note about this clone: Antigen specificity is unknown.

The sequenced material came from tumor tissue. The TCR originated in a human donor with Burkitt lymphoma. The V gene is TRBV30, the J gene TRBJ1-5; a weak D match, TRBD1 (5 bases). The DNA of the CDR3 is TGTGCCTGTCAAGGGGCTAGCAATCAGCCCCAGCATTTT. Its protein product is CACQGASNQPQHF.